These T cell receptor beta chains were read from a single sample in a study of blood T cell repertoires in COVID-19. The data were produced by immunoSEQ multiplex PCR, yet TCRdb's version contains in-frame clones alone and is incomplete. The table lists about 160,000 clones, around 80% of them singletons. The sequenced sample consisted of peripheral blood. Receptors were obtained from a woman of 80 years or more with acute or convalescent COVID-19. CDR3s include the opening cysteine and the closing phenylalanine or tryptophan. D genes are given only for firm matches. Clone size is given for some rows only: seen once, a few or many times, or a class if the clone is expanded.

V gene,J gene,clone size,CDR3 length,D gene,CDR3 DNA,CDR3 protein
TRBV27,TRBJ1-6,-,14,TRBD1,TGTGCCAGCAGGACGGACAGGAATAATTCACCCCTCCACTTT,CASRTDRNNSPLHF
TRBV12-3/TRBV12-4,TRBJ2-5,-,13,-,TGTGCCAGCAGTTTCGACAAAAGGGAGACCCAGTACTTC,CASSFDKRETQYF
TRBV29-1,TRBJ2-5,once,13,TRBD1,TGCAGCGTTGCGCCGGGACAGGGCGAGACCCAGTACTTC,CSVAPGQGETQYF
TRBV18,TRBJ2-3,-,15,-,TGTGCCAGCTCACTTCTACAGGGCAACACAGATACGCAGTATTTT,CASSLLQGNTDTQYF
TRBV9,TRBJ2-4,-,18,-,TGTGCCAGCAGTGCAGGGGGGTCCCACCCTTTAGCCAAAAACATTCAGTACTTC,CASSAGGSHPLAKNIQYF
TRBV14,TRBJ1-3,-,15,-,TGTGCCAGCAGCCCACAGATGAGTGAGGGAAACACCATATATTTT,CASSPQMSEGNTIYF
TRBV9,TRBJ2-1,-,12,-,TGTGCCAGCAGCGCACAGGCCCTTGAGCAGTTCTTC,CASSAQALEQFF
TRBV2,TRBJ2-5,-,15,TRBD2,TGTGCCAGCAGTGAATTCGGGAGGGCCTACGAGACCCAGTACTTC,CASSEFGRAYETQYF
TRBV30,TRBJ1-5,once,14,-,TGTGCCTGGAGTGTAGCAACGTACAATCAGCCCCAGCATTTT,CAWSVATYNQPQHF
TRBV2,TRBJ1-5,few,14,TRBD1,TGTGCCAGCACCATGGGACAGACAAGGCAGCCCCAGCATTTT,CASTMGQTRQPQHF
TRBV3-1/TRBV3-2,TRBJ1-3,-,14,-,TGTGCCAGCAGCGCCGGGACACCTGGAAACACCATATATTTT,CASSAGTPGNTIYF
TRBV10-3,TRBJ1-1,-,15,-,TGTGCCATCAGTGAGGGTAGGGGGACGAACACTGAAGCTTTCTTT,CAISEGRGTNTEAFF
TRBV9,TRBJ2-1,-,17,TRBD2,TGTGCCAGCAGCGAGGGGCGGGAGGGTCCTTTACACAATGAGCAGTTCTTC,CASSEGREGPLHNEQFF
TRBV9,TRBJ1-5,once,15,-,TGTGCCAGCAGCGTAGGACCGGGAAGCAATCAGCCCCAGCATTTT,CASSVGPGSNQPQHF
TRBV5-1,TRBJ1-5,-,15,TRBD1,TGCGCCAGCAGCCTCGGGCAGGGGGACAATCAGCCCCAGCATTTT,CASSLGQGDNQPQHF
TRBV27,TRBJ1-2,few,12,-,TGTGCCAGCACCTCGGGGAACTATGGCTACACCTTC,CASTSGNYGYTF
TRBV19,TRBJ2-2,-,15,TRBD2,TGTGCCAGCTTGCGGGGAGGGTCTCGGACCGGGGAGCTGTTTTTT,CASLRGGSRTGELFF
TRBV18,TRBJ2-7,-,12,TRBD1,TGTGCCAGCTCACAGGGGGCTGACGAGCAGTACTTC,CASSQGADEQYF
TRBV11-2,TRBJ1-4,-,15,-,TGTGCCAGCAGCTTAGAGGGGGCAGCTAATGAAAAACTGTTTTTT,CASSLEGAANEKLFF
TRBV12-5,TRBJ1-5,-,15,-,TGTGCTAGTGGTTTGGTACAGAAAGGGGCACAGCCCCAGCATTTT,CASGLVQKGAQPQHF
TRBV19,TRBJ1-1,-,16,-,TGTGCCAGTAGTACCAGGAGGGACGGGGGAATCACTGAAGCTTTCTTT,CASSTRRDGGITEAFF
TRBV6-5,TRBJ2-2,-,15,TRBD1,TGTGCCAGCAGTAAACAGGGGGGACCCACCGGGGAGCTGTTTTTT,CASSKQGGPTGELFF
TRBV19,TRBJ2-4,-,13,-,TGTGCCAGTAATCCGGGGGGCGTCGACATTCAGTACTTC,CASNPGGVDIQYF
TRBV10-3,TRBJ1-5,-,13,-,TGTGCCATCAGAGGCGGGGGGAATCAGCCCCAGCATTTT,CAIRGGGNQPQHF